The 7 T cell receptor beta chains below all came from one sample that was sequenced in a study of T cells after yellow fever vaccination. TCRdb re-analysed the 5' RACE reads in MiXCR, keeping a single row per CDR3 protein. Among a few hundred thousand distinct CDR3 sequences listed, approximately 6.7% were seen once. The specimen comprised CD4+ T cells sorted from PBMCs, sampled on the day of the yellow fever booster vaccination. The receptors shown here come from a man between 25 and 39 years old who received the YFV17D yellow fever vaccine.

This clonotype was found many times. The gene calls are TRBV18 and TRBJ1-3; D is unresolved. Trimming removed 7 bases from V and 0 bases from J, with 13 bases in between. The CDR3 runs 15 residues. CDR1 is KGHSH, CDR2 LQKENI, per germline. CDR3 residues: CASLEGPNSGNTIYF. Here the CDR3 DNA reads TGTGCCAGCTTGGAGGGCCCAAACTCTGGAAACACCATATATTTT.

Only a few counts were recorded for this clonotype. J is TRBJ2-7 and V is TRBV6-1; no definite D call. Germline CDR1 MNHNS, CDR2 SASEGT. This CDR3 is built from 15 residues. Trimming removed 0 bases from V and 2 bases from J, with 11 bases in between. In DNA, the CDR3 is TGTGCCAGCAGTGAAGCGGTAGGGCCTGCCTACGAGCAGTACTTC. Its translation: CASSEAVGPAYEQYF.

J is TRBJ1-1 and V is TRBV7-2; a weak D match, TRBD1 (5 bases). The CDR3 runs 17 residues. Germline lookup yields CDR1 SGHTA and CDR2 FQGNSA. V was cut by 5 bases and J by 1 base, with 20 bases left in between. The CDR3 DNA is TGTGCCAGCAGCCCCCGGGTAGGGGCCCGGGGGAACACTGAAGCTTTCTTT. This sequence encodes CASSPRVGARGNTEAFF.

The chain links TRBV27 to TRBJ2-2, with TRBD2 matching 9 bases. From germline, CDR1 is MNHEY and CDR2 SMNVEV (reference sequence). This CDR3 has 16 amino acids. The V and J ends lost 3 bases and 6 bases, in that order; junction bases with no gene match: 8. The CDR3 nucleotides are TGTGCCAGCAGTTTCGGGTTAGCGGGAGCCCCCGGGGAGCTGTTTTTT. It is translated as CASSFGLAGAPGELFF.

In its sample, this clonotype was seen many times. This rearrangement joins TRBV6-6 to TRBJ2-7; possibly TRBD1 for D (6 bases). Germline CDR1 reads MNHNY; CDR2 reads SVGAGI (reference sequence). This CDR3 spans 12 amino acids. Deletions cut 5 bases from V and 3 bases from J, with 8 bases between. DNA for the CDR3: TGTGCCAGCAGTCAAGGGGGCTACGAGCAGTACTTC. Its protein product is CASSQGGYEQYF.

This clonotype was recorded at least ten times. This sequence joins TRBV11-2 and TRBJ2-2; 7 nucleotides agree with TRBD2. This CDR3 contains 18 residues. In germline, CDR1 is SGHAT, CDR2 FQNNGV. Trimming at V came to 2 bases and at J to 4 bases, leaving 13 bases not matched to a gene. CDR3 nucleotide sequence: TGTGCCAGCAGCTTAATTAGCGGCGGGAGTGGGCCCACCGGGGAGCTGTTTTTT. It encodes CASSLISGGSGPTGELFF.

This clonotype was counted at least ten times. This chain uses TRBV7-2 with TRBJ2-3, with TRBD1 matching 10 bases. Per the germline V gene, CDR1 is SGHTA and CDR2 is FQGNSA. The CDR3 extends over 17 amino acids. Losses at the gene ends were 5 bases for V and 5 bases for J; bases not matched to a gene: 13. The CDR3 is CASSRYRTGGTQDTQYF. The CDR3 nucleotides are TGTGCCAGCAGCAGATATCGGACAGGGGGGACACAAGATACGCAGTATTTT.